This T cell receptor (beta chain) was sequenced for a study of T cells in women clearing cervical HPV infection. Study information: Controls' single incident HPV16 infection cleared within 12 months without precancer. Only a few women had HLA typing results available.

Turning to this clone: The antigen is undetermined.

The assay was immunoSEQ multiplex PCR, and TCRdb's table has in-frame clones only and misses some. This sample contains some 30,000 clones. General observations from the study: A classifier using richness and V gene abundances reached an AUC of approximately 0.79.

The sample was blood buffy coat. The TCR comes from a woman aged 18-70 years with a cervical HPV16 infection that either progressed to CIN3+ or cleared (not recorded which).

The part of the CDR3 DNA that was read is TGTGCCAGCAGGGGACTAGTCTCCGGGGAG. It is translated as CASRGLVSGE. The whole CDR3 reads CASRGLVSGELFF. The V and J genes are TRBV2 and TRBJ2-2, with 8 bases that match TRBD2. The read ends 3 residues before the CDR3 terminus; that terminus is restored from the germline J gene. The ends lost 6 bases at V and 6 bases at J; junction bases unmatched: 3. This CDR3 region has 13 residues. Per germline, CDR1 SNHLY and CDR2 FYNNEI.